This TCR beta chain appears in the sequencing data of a study of blood T cell repertoires in COVID-19. Produced via immunoSEQ multiplex PCR; TCRdb's table is partial and in-frame only. The table lists about 280,000 clones, roughly 91% of them singletons. The source material was PBMCs or T cells enriched from blood (not recorded which). The TCR sequence derives from a woman aged 60-75 years who had recovered from COVID-19.

The DNA for the CDR3 is TGTGCCAGCAGCTCCCACCAGAGCACAGATACGCAGTATTTT. It encodes CASSSHQSTDTQYF. J is TRBJ2-3 and V is TRBV5-8; D unresolved. This CDR3 spans 14 amino acids. CDR1 and CDR2 from the germline V gene are SGHTS and YDEGEE. V shed 3 bases and J shed 0 bases, with 8 bases lying between them.